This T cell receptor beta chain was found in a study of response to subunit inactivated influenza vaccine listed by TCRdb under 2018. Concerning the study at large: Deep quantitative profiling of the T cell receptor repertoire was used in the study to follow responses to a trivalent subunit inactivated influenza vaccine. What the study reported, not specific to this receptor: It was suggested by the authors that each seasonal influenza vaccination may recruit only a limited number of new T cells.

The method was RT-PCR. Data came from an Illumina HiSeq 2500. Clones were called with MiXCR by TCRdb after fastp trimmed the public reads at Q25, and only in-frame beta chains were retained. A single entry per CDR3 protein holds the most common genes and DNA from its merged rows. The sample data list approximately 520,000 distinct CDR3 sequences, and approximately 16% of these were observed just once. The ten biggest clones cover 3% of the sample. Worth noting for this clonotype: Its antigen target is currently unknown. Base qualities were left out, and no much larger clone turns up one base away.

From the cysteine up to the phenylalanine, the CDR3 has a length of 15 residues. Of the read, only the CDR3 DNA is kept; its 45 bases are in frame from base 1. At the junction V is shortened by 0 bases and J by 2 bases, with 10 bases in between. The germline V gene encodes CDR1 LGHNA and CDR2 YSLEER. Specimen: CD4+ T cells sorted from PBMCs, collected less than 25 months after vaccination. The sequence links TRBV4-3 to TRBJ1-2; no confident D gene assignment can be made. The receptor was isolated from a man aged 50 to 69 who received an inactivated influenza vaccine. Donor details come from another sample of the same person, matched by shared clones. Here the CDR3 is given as CASSQDQPGNYGYTF. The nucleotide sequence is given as TGCGCCAGCAGCCAAGATCAGCCGGGGAACTATGGCTACACCTTC.